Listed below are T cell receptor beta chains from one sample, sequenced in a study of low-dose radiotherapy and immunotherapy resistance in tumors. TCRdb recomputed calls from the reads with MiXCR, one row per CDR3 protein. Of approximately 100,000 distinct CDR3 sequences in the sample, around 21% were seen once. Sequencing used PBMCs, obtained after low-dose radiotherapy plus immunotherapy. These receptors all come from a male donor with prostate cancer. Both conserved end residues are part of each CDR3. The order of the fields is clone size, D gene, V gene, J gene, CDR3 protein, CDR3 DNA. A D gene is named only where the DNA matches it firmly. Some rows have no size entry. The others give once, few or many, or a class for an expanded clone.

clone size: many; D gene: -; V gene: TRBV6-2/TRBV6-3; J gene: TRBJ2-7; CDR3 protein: CASSPAYEQYF; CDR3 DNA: TGTGCCAGCAGTCCGGCCTACGAGCAGTACTTC
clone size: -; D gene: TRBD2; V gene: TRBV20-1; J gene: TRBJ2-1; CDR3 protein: CSARDGAGGRGEQFF; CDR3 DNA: TGCAGTGCTAGAGATGGGGCGGGGGGGAGGGGTGAGCAGTTCTTC
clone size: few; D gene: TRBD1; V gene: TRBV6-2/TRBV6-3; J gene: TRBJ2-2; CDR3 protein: CASSRIGTGEGSRRLFF; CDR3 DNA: TGTGCCAGCAGCCGAATCGGGACAGGTGAAGGTTCCCGACGGTTGTTTTTT
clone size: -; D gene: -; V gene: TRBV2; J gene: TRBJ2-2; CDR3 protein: CASSEEGNTGELFF; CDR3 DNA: TGTGCCAGCAGTGAGGAGGGGAACACCGGGGAGCTGTTTTTT
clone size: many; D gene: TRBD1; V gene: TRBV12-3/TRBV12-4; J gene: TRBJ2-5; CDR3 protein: CASSSTKGGRETQYF; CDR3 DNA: TGTGCCAGCAGCTCGACCAAAGGGGGCCGGGAGACCCAGTACTTC
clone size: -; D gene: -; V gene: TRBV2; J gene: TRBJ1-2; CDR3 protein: CASAPQGTDGYTF; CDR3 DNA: TGTGCCAGCGCCCCTCAGGGAACAGACGGCTACACCTTC
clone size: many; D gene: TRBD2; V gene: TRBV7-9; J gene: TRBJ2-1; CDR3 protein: CASSLYSSGGGNEQFF; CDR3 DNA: TGTGCCAGCAGCTTATACTCCAGCGGGGGGGGAAATGAGCAGTTCTTC
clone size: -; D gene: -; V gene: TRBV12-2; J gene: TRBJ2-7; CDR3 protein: CASRLGHPYEQYF; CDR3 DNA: TGTGCAAGTCGCTTAGGACACCCCTACGAGCAGTACTTC
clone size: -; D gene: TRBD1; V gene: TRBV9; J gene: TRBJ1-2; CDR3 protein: CASSALGQGIYGYTF; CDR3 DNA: TGTGCCAGCAGCGCCCTGGGACAGGGGATCTATGGCTACACCTTC
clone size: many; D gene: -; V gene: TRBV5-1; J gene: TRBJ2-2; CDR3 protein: CASSLGGAGELFF; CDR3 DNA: TGCGCCAGCAGCTTGGGAGGTGCCGGGGAGCTGTTTTTT
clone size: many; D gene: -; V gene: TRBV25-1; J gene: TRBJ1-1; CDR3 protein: CASSDRGRPEAFF; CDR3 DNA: TGTGCCAGCAGTGATAGGGGACGTCCGGAAGCTTTCTTT
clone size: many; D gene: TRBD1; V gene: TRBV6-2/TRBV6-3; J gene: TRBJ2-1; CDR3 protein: CASRIDWGRGNADEQFF; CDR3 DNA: TGTGCCAGCAGAATAGACTGGGGCAGGGGGAATGCGGATGAGCAGTTCTTC
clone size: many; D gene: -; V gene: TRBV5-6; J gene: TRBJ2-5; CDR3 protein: CASSLLTGEETQYF; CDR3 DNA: TGTGCCAGCAGCTTACTAACTGGAGAAGAGACCCAGTACTTC
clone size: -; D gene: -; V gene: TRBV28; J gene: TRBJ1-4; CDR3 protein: CASSLYGGTNEKLFF; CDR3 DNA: TGTGCCAGCAGTTTATACGGGGGAACTAATGAAAAACTGTTTTTT
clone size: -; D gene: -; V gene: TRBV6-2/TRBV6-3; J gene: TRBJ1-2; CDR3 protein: CASSSPQGFDYGYTF; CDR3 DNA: TGTGCCAGCAGCTCACCCCAGGGTTTCGACTATGGCTACACCTTC
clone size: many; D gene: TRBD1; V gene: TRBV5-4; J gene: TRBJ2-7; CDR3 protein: CASSSSTGWPYEQYF; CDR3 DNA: TGTGCCAGCAGCTCCTCGACAGGGTGGCCCTACGAGCAGTACTTC
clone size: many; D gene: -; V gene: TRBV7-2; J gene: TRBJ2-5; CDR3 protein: CASSLEGGAGQETQYF; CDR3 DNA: TGTGCCAGCAGCTTAGAAGGTGGGGCAGGGCAAGAGACCCAGTACTTC
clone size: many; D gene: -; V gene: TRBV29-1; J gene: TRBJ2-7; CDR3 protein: CSVEVGSGSYEQYF; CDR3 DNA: TGCAGCGTTGAAGTTGGGAGCGGATCCTACGAGCAGTACTTC
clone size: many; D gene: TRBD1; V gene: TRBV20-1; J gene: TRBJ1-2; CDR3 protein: CSARSTGDYGYTF; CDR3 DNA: TGCAGTGCTAGATCAACAGGGGATTATGGCTACACCTTC
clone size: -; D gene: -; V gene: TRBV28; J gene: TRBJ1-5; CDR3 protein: CASTPASGADSNQPQHF; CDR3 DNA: TGTGCCAGCACCCCAGCCTCCGGGGCAGATAGCAATCAGCCCCAGCATTTT
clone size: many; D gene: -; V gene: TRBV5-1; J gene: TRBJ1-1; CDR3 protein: CASSLVSVNTEAFF; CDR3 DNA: TGCGCCAGCAGCTTGGTATCTGTTAACACTGAAGCTTTCTTT
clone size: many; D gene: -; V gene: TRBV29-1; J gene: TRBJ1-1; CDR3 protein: CSVQAAGGTEAFF; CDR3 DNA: TGCAGCGTTCAGGCCGCGGGCGGCACTGAAGCTTTCTTT
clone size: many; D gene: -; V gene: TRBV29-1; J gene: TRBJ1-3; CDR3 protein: CRRGGPGNTIYF; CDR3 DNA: TGCAGACGGGGGGGGCCTGGAAACACCATATATTTT
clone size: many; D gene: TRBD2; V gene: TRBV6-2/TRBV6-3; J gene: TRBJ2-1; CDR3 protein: CASSRLLAVSYNEQFF; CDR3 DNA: TGTGCCAGCAGTCGGTTGCTAGCGGTCTCCTACAATGAGCAGTTCTTC
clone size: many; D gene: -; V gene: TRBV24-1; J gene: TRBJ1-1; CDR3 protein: CATSAPQPSPNTEAFF; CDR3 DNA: TGTGCCACCAGTGCACCCCAACCGTCGCCGAACACTGAAGCTTTCTTT
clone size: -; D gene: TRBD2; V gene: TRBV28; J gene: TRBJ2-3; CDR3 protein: CASSLPVRAAGGPTDTQYF; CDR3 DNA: TGTGCCAGCAGTTTACCTGTCCGAGCCGCGGGGGGGCCGACAGATACGCAGTATTTT
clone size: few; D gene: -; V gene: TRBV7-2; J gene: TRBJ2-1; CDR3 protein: CASSTPPRGRSYNEQFF; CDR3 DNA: TGTGCCAGCAGCACCCCCCCTCGCGGGCGGTCCTACAATGAGCAGTTCTTC
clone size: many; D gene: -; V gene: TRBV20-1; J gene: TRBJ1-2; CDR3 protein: CSARTAWANYGYTF; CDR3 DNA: TGCAGTGCAAGGACAGCCTGGGCTAACTATGGCTACACCTTC
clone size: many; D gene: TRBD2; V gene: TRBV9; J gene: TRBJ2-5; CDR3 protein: CASSVATGGYQETQYF; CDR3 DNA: TGTGCCAGCAGCGTAGCTACGGGGGGATATCAAGAGACCCAGTACTTC
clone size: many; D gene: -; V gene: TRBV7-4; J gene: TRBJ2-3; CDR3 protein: CASSLRGKRTLTILVTQYF; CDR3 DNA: TGTGCCAGCAGCTTACGGGGGAAACGTACCCTAACGATATTGGTTACGCAGTATTTT
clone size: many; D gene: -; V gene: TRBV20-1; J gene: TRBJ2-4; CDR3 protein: CSARVPETRGYIQYF; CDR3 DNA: TGCAGTGCTAGAGTCCCCGAGACTAGGGGTTACATTCAGTACTTC
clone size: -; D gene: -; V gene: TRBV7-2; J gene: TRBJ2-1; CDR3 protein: CASALWGVRNEQFF; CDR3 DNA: TGTGCCAGCGCCCTTTGGGGGGTACGAAATGAGCAGTTCTTC
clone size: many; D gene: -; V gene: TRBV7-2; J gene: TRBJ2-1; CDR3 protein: CASSPRHREQFF; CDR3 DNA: TGTGCCAGCAGCCCCCGGCACAGGGAGCAGTTCTTC
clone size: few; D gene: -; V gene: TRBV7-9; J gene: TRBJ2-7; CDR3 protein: CASSPRSLSEQYF; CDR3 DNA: TGTGCCAGCAGCCCTCGGTCCCTTTCCGAGCAGTACTTC
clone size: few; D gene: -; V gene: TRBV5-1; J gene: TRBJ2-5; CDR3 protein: CASSFGGPQETQYF; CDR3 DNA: TGCGCCAGCAGCTTCGGGGGACCCCAAGAGACCCAGTACTTC
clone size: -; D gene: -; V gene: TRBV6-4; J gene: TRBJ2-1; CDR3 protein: CASSFAASNEQFF; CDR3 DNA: TGTGCCAGCAGTTTCGCAGCGAGCAATGAGCAGTTCTTC
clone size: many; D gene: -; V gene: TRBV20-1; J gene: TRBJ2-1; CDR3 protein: CSAREGWGQGADEQFF; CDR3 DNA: -
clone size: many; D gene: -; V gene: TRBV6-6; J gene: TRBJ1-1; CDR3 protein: CASMATTEAFF; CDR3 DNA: TGTGCCAGCATGGCCACCACTGAAGCTTTCTTT
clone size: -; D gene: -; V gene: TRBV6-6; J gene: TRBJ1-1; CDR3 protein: CASSYEGGGRPEAFF; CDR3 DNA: TGTGCCAGCAGTTATGAGGGTGGGGGGCGACCTGAAGCTTTCTTT
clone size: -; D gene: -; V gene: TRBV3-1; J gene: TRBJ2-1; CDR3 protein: CASSQRGISGNEQFF; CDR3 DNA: TGTGCCAGCAGCCAACGGGGGATCTCGGGCAATGAGCAGTTCTTC
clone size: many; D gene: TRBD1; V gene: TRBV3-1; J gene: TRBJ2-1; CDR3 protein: CASSQGTGSFYEQFF; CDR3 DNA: TGTGCCAGCAGCCAAGGGACAGGGAGTTTTTATGAGCAGTTCTTC
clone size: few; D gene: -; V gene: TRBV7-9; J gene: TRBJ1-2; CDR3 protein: CASSKTDTLYGYTF; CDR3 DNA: TGTGCCAGCAGCAAAACCGACACCCTCTATGGCTACACCTTC
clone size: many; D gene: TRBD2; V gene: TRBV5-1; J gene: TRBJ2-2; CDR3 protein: CASSLGLAGNTGELFF; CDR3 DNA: TGCGCCAGCAGCTTGGGGCTAGCGGGGAACACCGGGGAGCTGTTTTTT
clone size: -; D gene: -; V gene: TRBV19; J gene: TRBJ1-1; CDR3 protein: CASSTTENTEAFF; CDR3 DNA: TGTGCCAGTAGTACCACAGAGAACACTGAAGCTTTCTTT
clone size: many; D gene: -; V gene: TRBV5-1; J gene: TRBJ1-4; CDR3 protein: CASSTTGLNEKLFF; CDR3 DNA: TGCGCCAGCAGCACCACAGGCCTAAATGAAAAACTGTTTTTT
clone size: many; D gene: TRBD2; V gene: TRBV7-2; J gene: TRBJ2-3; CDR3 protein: CASSLQVAGAKDTQYF; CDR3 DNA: TGTGCCAGCAGCTTACAAGTAGCGGGGGCGAAAGATACGCAGTATTTT
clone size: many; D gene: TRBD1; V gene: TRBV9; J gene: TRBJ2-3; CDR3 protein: CASSVGGTGVVTQYF; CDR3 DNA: TGTGCCAGCAGCGTAGGGGGGACAGGGGTTGTTACGCAGTATTTT
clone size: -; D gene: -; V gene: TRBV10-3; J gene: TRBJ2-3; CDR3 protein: CATARQEGADTQYF; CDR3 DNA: TGTGCCACCGCTCGGCAGGAGGGGGCAGATACGCAGTATTTT
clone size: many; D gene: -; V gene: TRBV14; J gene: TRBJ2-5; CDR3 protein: CASSQDSPPWGIGETQYF; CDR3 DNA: TGTGCCAGCAGCCAAGATTCCCCGCCCTGGGGGATAGGAGAGACCCAGTACTTC
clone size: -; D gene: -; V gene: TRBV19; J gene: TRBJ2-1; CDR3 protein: CASRLSGSSLSEQFF; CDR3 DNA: TGTGCCAGTCGTTTGTCAGGGTCGTCTCTAAGTGAGCAGTTCTTC
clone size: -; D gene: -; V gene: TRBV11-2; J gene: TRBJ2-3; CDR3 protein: CASSSGGDSMEYF; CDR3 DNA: TGTGCCAGCAGCTCTGGTGGGGACTCCATGGAGTATTTT
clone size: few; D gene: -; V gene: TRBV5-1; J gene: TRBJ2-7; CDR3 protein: CASSLGGYSTYEQYF; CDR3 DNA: TGCGCCAGCAGTCTCGGCGGCTACTCAACCTACGAGCAGTACTTC
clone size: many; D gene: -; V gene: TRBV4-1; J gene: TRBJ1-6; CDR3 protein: CASSQETANSPLHF; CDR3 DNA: TGCGCCAGCAGCCAAGAAACAGCCAATTCACCCCTCCACTTT
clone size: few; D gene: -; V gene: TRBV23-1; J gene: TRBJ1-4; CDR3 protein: CASSLNWAPNEKLFFF; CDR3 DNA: -
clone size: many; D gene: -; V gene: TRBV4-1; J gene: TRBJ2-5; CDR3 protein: CASSQEAGRETQYF; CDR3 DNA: TGCGCCAGCAGCCAAGAGGCTGGGCGAGAGACCCAGTACTTC
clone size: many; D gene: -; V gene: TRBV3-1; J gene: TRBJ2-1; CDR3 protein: CASRRGPENEQFF; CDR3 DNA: TGTGCCAGCAGACGCGGGCCCGAGAATGAGCAGTTCTTC
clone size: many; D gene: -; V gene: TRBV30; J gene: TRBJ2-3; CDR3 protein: CAWSGQGGADTQYF; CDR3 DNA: TGTGCCTGGAGTGGACAGGGAGGTGCGGATACGCAGTATTTT